The 16 T cell receptor beta chains presented below share a single source sample, sequenced in a study of early T cells in non-severe SARS-CoV-2 infection. MiXCR, applied by TCRdb to the 5' RACE reads, yields one record per CDR3 protein. The sample records 35,000 to 55,000 distinct CDR3 sequences, less than 30% being singletons. Specimen: whole blood, collected at baseline. Source of these receptors: an adult who was a healthcare worker with PCR-confirmed SARS-CoV-2 infection or an uninfected control (not recorded which).

The V and J genes are TRBV7-8 and TRBJ2-2; the match to TRBD1 covers 7 bases. The length of the CDR3 is 15 residues. With 4 bases clipped from V and 4 bases from J, the junction kept 6 bases outside the gene matches. CDR1 is SGHVS and CDR2 is FQNEAQ in the germline V gene. The CDR3 DNA is TGTGCCAGCAGCTCGCACAGGGGCCGCACCGGGGAGCTGTTTTTT. It yields the protein CASSSHRGRTGELFF.

This clonotype was counted a few times. This rearrangement joins TRBV7-3 to TRBJ2-3, with 7 nucleotides matching TRBD1. J lost 2 bases, V lost 5 bases, and 4 bases had no gene match. Germline assignment: CDR1 SGHTA and CDR2 FQGTGA. The CDR3 has 14 amino acids. The CDR3 nucleotides are TGTGCCAGCAGCCTCGGGACAGCCACAGATACGCAGTATTTT. Translating gives CASSLGTATDTQYF.

The rearrangement uses TRBV27 and TRBJ2-5, with 13 positions matching TRBD2. Germline CDR1 reads MNHEY; CDR2 reads SMNVEV (reference sequence). Trimming cost V 6 bases and J 7 bases; bases outside gene matches: 8. CDR3 length equals 15 residues. This CDR3 reads CASSYGTSGEGTQYF. The CDR3 bases are TGTGCCAGCAGCTATGGGACTAGCGGGGAGGGGACCCAGTACTTC.

The CDR3 DNA is TGCGCCAGCAGCCCTTGGACAGGCAATGAAAAACTGTTTTTT. Its protein is CASSPWTGNEKLFF. The chain recombines TRBV4-1 with TRBJ1-4, with 7 bases lining up with TRBD1. There are 14 residues in the CDR3. The trim removed 4 bases at V and 5 bases at J, leaving 4 bases unmatched. Looked up from germline, CDR1 is MGHRA and CDR2 is YSYEKL.

This clonotype appeared a few times. The V and J genes are TRBV6-6 and TRBJ2-7, with TRBD1 matching 8 bases. The V segment lost 6 bases and the J segment 2 bases; nucleotides outside the gene matches: 3. The germline CDR1 and CDR2 sequences are MNHNY and SVGAGI (reference sequence). The CDR3 has 13 residues. In DNA form, the CDR3 reads TGTGCCAGCAGGGGACAGGCCACCTACGAGCAGTACTTC. Its protein product is CASRGQATYEQYF.

V usage is TRBV7-9 and J usage is TRBJ2-5; D may correspond to TRBD1 or TRBD2 (5 bases each). Trimming took off 0 bases at V and 2 bases at J, with 31 bases between the two ends. CDR3 length equals 22 residues. Germline V gene lookup returns CDR1 SEHNR and CDR2 FQNEAQ (reference sequence). DNA for the CDR3: TGTGCCAGCAGCTTAGCGCAAACCCCGGGACCTCAAATTCGCGGCCCACAAGAGACCCAGTACTTC. It encodes CASSLAQTPGPQIRGPQETQYF.

V and J are TRBV2 and TRBJ1-5, with unresolved D. The CDR3 sequence is 15 residues long. Per the germline V gene, CDR1 is SNHLY and CDR2 is FYNNEI. Trimming took 6 bases from V and 5 from J, leaving 17 bases between them. The DNA of the CDR3 is TGTGCCAGCAGCTACACTCCGGAGTGGGATCAGCCCCAGCATTTT. It is translated as CASSYTPEWDQPQHF.

In this sample, this clonotype turned up a few times. V gene TRBV12-3 or TRBV12-4 combines with J gene TRBJ1-2; 7 bases agree with TRBD1. CDR3 length: 14 residues. The V segment lost 5 bases and the J segment 7 bases; nucleotides outside the gene matches: 10. CDR3 amino acids: CASSPTRQGSGYTF. CDR3 DNA: TGTGCCAGCAGTCCAACGCGACAGGGATCTGGCTACACCTTC.

Only a few counts were recorded for this clonotype. The chain uses TRBV15 and TRBJ2-3; 9 nucleotides match TRBD2. The germline V gene has CDR1 LNHNV and CDR2 YYDKDF (reference sequence). This CDR3 is built from 16 residues. V shed 1 base and J 7 bases; nucleotides not matched to a gene: 9. CDR3 sequence reads: CATSRGGSGGSYTQYF. The CDR3 DNA follows: TGTGCCACCAGCAGAGGTGGTAGCGGGGGCTCGTATACGCAGTATTTT.

The genes are TRBV11-2 and TRBJ1-1, with 7 positions matching TRBD1. CDR1 SGHAT and CDR2 FQNNGV come from the germline V gene. J lost 10 bases, V lost 0 bases, and 11 bases had no gene match. There are 15 residues in the CDR3. The CDR3 nucleotides read TGTGCCAGCAGCTTAGATTATGGAGGAAGGGGGCGAGCTTTCTTT. Translating it yields CASSLDYGGRGRAFF.

Sample share makes this clonotype medium-sized (0.01 to 0.1%). The genes are TRBV4-3 and TRBJ2-7; D not certain. Germline-derived CDR1 and CDR2 are LGHNA and YSLEER. The CDR3 spans 13 residues. The germline V and J ends were trimmed by 5 bases and 2 bases, with 10 bases remaining between them. The CDR3 loop is CASSRARAYEQYF. CDR3 sequence (DNA): TGCGCCAGCAGCAGAGCTAGGGCCTACGAGCAGTACTTC.

This clonotype was found a few times. The gene calls are TRBV12-3 or TRBV12-4 and TRBJ2-5; TRBD2 is a possible D gene (5 bases). Trimming stripped 6 bases from V and 0 bases from J, with 8 bases between. The CDR3 is made up of 13 amino acids. CDR3 DNA sequence: TGTGCCAGCAGCAAACTAGACCAAGAGACCCAGTACTTC. Translated: CASSKLDQETQYF.

The V call is TRBV20-1, the J call TRBJ2-7, with TRBD1 matching 9 bases. Germline CDR1 is DFQATT and CDR2 is SNEGSKA (reference sequence). With V trimmed by 5 bases and J by 2 bases, 7 bases remained unmatched. The CDR3 loop spans 14 amino acids. Here the CDR3 DNA reads TGCAGTGCTTACCGGGACAGGGCGACCTACGAGCAGTACTTC. Translation: CSAYRDRATYEQYF.

This clonotype came up a few times. This rearrangement joins TRBV29-1 to TRBJ1-2; D is ambiguous. Trimming stripped 4 bases from V and 4 bases from J, with 10 bases between. The CDR3 is made up of 12 amino acids. Per the germline V gene, CDR1 is SQVTM and CDR2 is ANQGSEA. CDR3 nucleotide sequence: TGCAGCGTTGCAGCAGTCAGCTATGGCTACACCTTC. Amino acids: CSVAAVSYGYTF.

This clonotype has more than one count but fewer than ten. The chain employs TRBV20-1 and TRBJ2-3; 9 bases line up with TRBD2. V gave up 6 bases and J gave up 7 bases; unmatched junction bases: 11. Germline V gene data show CDR1 as DFQATT and CDR2 as SNEGSKA (reference sequence). The CDR3 extends over 14 amino acids. The CDR3 DNA reads as TGCAGTGCCCCGGAGAGCGGGGGGCTTTATACGCAGTATTTT. As protein: CSAPESGGLYTQYF.

The gene calls are TRBV11-2 and TRBJ2-2; 8 nucleotides agree with TRBD2. From germline, CDR1 is SGHAT and CDR2 FQNNGV. V was pared by 8 bases and J by 5 bases, with 7 bases of the junction left unmatched. The CDR3 is made up of 14 amino acids. CDR3 DNA: TGTGCCAGCTTGGGTAGCGGGGAAACCGGGGAGCTGTTTTTT. Its protein product is CASLGSGETGELFF.